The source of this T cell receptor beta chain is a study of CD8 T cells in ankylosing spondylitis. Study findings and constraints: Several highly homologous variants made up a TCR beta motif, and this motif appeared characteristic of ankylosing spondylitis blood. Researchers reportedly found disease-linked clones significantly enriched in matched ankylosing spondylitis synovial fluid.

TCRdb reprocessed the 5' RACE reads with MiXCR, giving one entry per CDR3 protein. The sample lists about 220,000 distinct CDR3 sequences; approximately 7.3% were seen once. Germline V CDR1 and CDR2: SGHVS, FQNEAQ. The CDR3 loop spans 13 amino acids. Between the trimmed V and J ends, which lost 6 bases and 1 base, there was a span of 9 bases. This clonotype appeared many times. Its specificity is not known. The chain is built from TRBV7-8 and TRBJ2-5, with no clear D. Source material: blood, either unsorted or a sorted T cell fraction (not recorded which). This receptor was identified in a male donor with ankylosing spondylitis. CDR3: CASRDKLQETQYF. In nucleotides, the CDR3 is TGTGCCAGCAGGGATAAGCTCCAAGAGACCCAGTACTTC.